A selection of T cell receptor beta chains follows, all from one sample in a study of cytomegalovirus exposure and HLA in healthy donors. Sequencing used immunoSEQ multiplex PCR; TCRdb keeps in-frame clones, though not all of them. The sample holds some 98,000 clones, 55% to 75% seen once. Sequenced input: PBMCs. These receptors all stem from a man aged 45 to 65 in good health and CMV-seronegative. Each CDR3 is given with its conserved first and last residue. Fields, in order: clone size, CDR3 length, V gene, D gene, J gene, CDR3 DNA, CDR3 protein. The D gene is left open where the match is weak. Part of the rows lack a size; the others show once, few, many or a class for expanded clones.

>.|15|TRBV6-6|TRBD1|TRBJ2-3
TGTGCCAGCAGTTACGGACAGTCAGGGGGTTATACGCAGTATTTT
CASSYGQSGGYTQYF
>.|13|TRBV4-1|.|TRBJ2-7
TGCGCCAGCAGCCAGGTACAGGGCTACGAGCAGTACTTC
CASSQVQGYEQYF
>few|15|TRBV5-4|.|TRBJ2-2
TGTGCCAGCAGCTCTCAGACTACGAACACCGGGGAGCTGTTTTTT
CASSSQTTNTGELFF
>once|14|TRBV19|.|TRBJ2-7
TGTGCCAGTAGTCCCCGACATTTCTCCTACGAGCAGTACTTC
CASSPRHFSYEQYF
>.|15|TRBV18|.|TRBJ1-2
TGTGCCAGCTCACCAACGGCAGGGGAAAACTATGGCTACACCTTC
CASSPTAGENYGYTF
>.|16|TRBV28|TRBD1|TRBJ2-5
TGTGCCAGCAGTACCCCGGGACAGGCACTTCAAGAGACCCAGTACTTC
CASSTPGQALQETQYF
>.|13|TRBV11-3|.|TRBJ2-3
TGTGCCAGCAGCTTACGGAGCACAGATACGCAGTATTTT
CASSLRSTDTQYF
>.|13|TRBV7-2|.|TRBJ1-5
TGTGCCAGCAGCGCCGGGAGCAATCAGCCCCAGCATTTT
CASSAGSNQPQHF
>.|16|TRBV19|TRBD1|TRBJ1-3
TGTGCCAGTAGTATCCGACAGGGGGGAACTGGAAACACCATATATTTT
CASSIRQGGTGNTIYF
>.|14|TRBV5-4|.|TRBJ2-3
TGTGCCAGCAGCTTGGAGGGGGTCACAGATACGCAGTATTTT
CASSLEGVTDTQYF
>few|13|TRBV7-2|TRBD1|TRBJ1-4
TGTGCCAGCCAGGGACAGGGGGTCGAAAAACTGTTTTTT
CASQGQGVEKLFF
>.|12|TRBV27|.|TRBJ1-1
TGTGCCAGCAGAACGGTGAACACTGAAGCTTTCTTT
CASRTVNTEAFF
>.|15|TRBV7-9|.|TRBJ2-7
TGTGCCAGCAGCTTGCGTCCTCAGGACTCCTACGAGCAGTACTTC
CASSLRPQDSYEQYF
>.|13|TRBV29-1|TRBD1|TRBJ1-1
TGCAGCGTTGTAAGGGGGCGGGCGGCTGAAGCTTTCTTT
CSVVRGRAAEAFF
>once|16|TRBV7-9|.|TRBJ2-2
TGTGCCAGCAGCCCCCCACTTGAACTCAACACCGGGGAGCTGTTTTTT
CASSPPLELNTGELFF
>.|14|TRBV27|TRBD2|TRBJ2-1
TGTGCCAGCAGCCCTCTGACTAGCGGGAATGAGCAGTTCTTC
CASSPLTSGNEQFF
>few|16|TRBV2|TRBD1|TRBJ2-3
TGTGCCAGCAGTGAAGGACAGGGGTACCTCACAGATACGCAGTATTTT
CASSEGQGYLTDTQYF
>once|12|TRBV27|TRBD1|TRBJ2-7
TGTGCCACCGGGACAGGGGGCCACGAGCAGTACTTC
CATGTGGHEQYF
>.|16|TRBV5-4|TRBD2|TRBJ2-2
TGTGCCAGCAGCTTGGGGGACCTAGCGGGTACCGGGGAGCTGTTTTTT
CASSLGDLAGTGELFF
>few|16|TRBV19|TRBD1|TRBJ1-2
TGTGCCAGTAGTCCTGGACGACAGGGAGTCTTCTATGGCTACACCTTC
CASSPGRQGVFYGYTF
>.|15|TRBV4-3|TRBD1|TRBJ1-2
TGCGCCAGCAGCCAAGATTTCGGGACAGGGGGTGGCTACACCTTC
CASSQDFGTGGGYTF
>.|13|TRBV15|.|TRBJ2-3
TGTGCCACCAGACCCACCGGGACAGATACGCAGTATTTT
CATRPTGTDTQYF
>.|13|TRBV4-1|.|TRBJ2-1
TGCGCCAGCAGCCAAGATGGAGGCAATGAGCAGTTCTTC
CASSQDGGNEQFF
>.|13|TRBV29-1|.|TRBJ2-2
TGCAGCGTTAAGAGGGGGTGGACCGGGGAGCTGTTTTTT
CSVKRGWTGELFF
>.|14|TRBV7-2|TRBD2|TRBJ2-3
TGTGCCAGCCAACCGGGGGGGCCGGCAGATACGCAGTATTTT
CASQPGGPADTQYF
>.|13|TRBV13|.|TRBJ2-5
TGTGCCAGCAGCTTGGACAACCAAGAGACCCAGTACTTC
CASSLDNQETQYF
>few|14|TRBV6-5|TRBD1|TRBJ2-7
TGTGCCAGCAGTCAAGGGACAGCCTCCTACGAGCAGTACTTC
CASSQGTASYEQYF
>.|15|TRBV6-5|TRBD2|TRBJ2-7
TGTGCCAGCAGTTACTTGGGCGGGAGGGCCTACGAGCAGTACTTC
CASSYLGGRAYEQYF
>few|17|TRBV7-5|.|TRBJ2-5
TGTGCCAGAAGCTTAACTTGGGAGATGGAGGGTCAAGAGACCCAGTACTTC
CARSLTWEMEGQETQYF
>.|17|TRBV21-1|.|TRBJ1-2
TGTGCCAGCATCCATCCGGGAGGGGGGCGGGAAAACTATGGCTACACCTTC
CASIHPGGGRENYGYTF
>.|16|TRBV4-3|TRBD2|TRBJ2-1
TGCGCCAGCAGCCAGTACACTAGCGGGGGGGCGTATGAGCAGTTCTTC
CASSQYTSGGAYEQFF
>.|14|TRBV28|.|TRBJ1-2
TGTGCCAGCAGTTTAACCGGGTCTAACTATGGCTACACCTTC
CASSLTGSNYGYTF
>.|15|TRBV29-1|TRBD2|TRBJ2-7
TGCAGCGTTGAAGCCGGAGCGGGGGGCTCCTACGAGCAGTACTTC
CSVEAGAGGSYEQYF
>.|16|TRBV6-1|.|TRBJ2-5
TGTGCCAGCAGTGAAGGTCTATGGGAGCCCGAAGAGACCCAGTACTTC
CASSEGLWEPEETQYF
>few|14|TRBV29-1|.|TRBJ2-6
TGCAGCGCGACGGACAGTTCCGGGGCCAACGTCCTGACTTTC
CSATDSSGANVLTF
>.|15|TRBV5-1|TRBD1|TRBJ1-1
TGCGCCAGCAGCAAAAGAGGGGGCTCAGTCACTGAAGCTTTCTTT
CASSKRGGSVTEAFF
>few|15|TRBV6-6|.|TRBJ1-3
TGTGCCAGCAGTCCCCGGACAGTTTCTGGAAACACCATATATTTT
CASSPRTVSGNTIYF
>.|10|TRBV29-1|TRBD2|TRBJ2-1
TGCAGCGCGGGGGGCAATGAGCAGTTCTTC
CSAGGNEQFF
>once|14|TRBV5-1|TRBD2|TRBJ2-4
TGCGCCAGCAGCTTGGAGGGAGGGAAAAACATTCAGTACTTC
CASSLEGGKNIQYF
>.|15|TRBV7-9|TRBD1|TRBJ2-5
TGTGCCAGCAGTAACGGGGACAGGGGGCGGGAGACCCAGTACTTC
CASSNGDRGRETQYF
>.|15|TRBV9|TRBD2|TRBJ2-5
TGTGCCAGCAGCCCCGGGGGGGGCCTCCCGGAGACCCAGTACTTC
CASSPGGGLPETQYF
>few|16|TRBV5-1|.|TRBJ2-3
TGCGCCAGCAGCTTGGCGGGGGGCTCAGGCACAGATACGCAGTATTTT
CASSLAGGSGTDTQYF